This is a list of T cell receptor beta chains from one sample in a study of blood T cell repertoires in COVID-19. Sequencing was performed with immunoSEQ multiplex PCR; in TCRdb, only in-frame clones are kept and a portion is missing. The table records 65,000 to 70,000 clones, about 86% of them present only once. Sequenced input: peripheral blood. These receptors originate from a woman in her fifties or sixties with acute or convalescent COVID-19. Both conserved end residues are part of each CDR3. Fields, in order: J gene, V gene, clone size, D gene, CDR3 DNA, CDR3 protein. D genes are given only for firm matches. Size tells how often a clone was seen (once, few, many) or the class of an expanded clone, and some rows leave it out.

TRBJ1-5 TRBV6-5 few NA TGTGCCAGCAGTTACGGTCGGGCCAGGGAGGAACATTTT CASSYGRAREEHF
TRBJ1-1 TRBV5-1 NA NA TGCGCCAGCAGCTTGGACGGGACTGAAGCTTTCTTT CASSLDGTEAFF
TRBJ2-1 TRBV5-1 NA TRBD2 TGCGCCAGCAGCGGATTAGCGGGGGGGACCTACAATGAGCAGTTCTTC CASSGLAGGTYNEQFF
TRBJ2-5 TRBV19 NA TRBD1 TGTGCCAGTAGAGGGACAGGGGGCAAAGAGACCCAGTACTTC CASRGTGGKETQYF
TRBJ1-6 TRBV27 NA TRBD1 TGTGCCAGCAGACGACAGGGTGGGGTGGATTCACCCCTCCACTTT CASRRQGGVDSPLHF
TRBJ2-2 TRBV27 NA TRBD2 TGTGCCAGCAGTGCGGGCGGGGGGGGGTTAGCAACCCGGGAGCTGTTTTTT CASSAGGGGLATRELFF
TRBJ2-7 TRBV27 NA NA TGTGCCAGCAGTTTGATACAGGGCTACGAGCAGTACTTC CASSLIQGYEQYF
TRBJ1-1 TRBV5-4 NA TRBD1 TGTGCCAGCAGCTTGGGGGACAGCAAGAACACTGAAGCTTTCTTT CASSLGDSKNTEAFF
TRBJ2-1 TRBV20-1 NA TRBD1 TGCAGTGCTAGTAGAGGACAGGGGGCATCGAATGAGCAGTTCTTC CSASRGQGASNEQFF
TRBJ1-2 TRBV5-1 NA NA TGCGCCAGCAGCTTGGCCCTCTATGGCTACACCTTC CASSLALYGYTF
TRBJ1-3 TRBV19 NA TRBD1 TGTGCCAGTAGCCCTCGAGGACAGGGGGCAAACACCATATATTTT CASSPRGQGANTIYF
TRBJ1-1 TRBV7-9 NA NA TGTGCCAGCAGCTTACTTGGGTTCGGGGACACTGAAGCTTTCTTT CASSLLGFGDTEAFF
TRBJ2-5 TRBV7-3 NA TRBD1 TGTGCCAGCAGTCCGGACAGGGGGCGGCAAGAGACCCAGTACTTC CASSPDRGRQETQYF
TRBJ2-5 TRBV6-5 NA NA TGTGCCAGCAGTTATACCGCGGGGTACCAAGAGACCCAGTACTTC CASSYTAGYQETQYF
TRBJ1-1 TRBV19 once NA TGTGCCAGTAGAGTGGGGACACCTAACACTGAAGCTTTCTTT CASRVGTPNTEAFF
TRBJ2-7 TRBV5-4 many TRBD1 TGTGCCAGCAGCTTGGAATTGGGACAGGGCTACGAGCAGTACTTC CASSLELGQGYEQYF
TRBJ1-4 TRBV19 once TRBD1 TGTGCCAGTAGTCCACAGGGGGCGGTTAATGAAAAACTGTTTTTT CASSPQGAVNEKLFF
TRBJ1-1 TRBV6-5 few NA TGTGCCAGCAGCCTGGGAGGGGTGACTGAAGCTTTCTTT CASSLGGVTEAFF
TRBJ2-3 TRBV5-1 NA TRBD2 TGCGCCAGCAGCTTGGGGACTAGTGCAGATACGCAGTATTTT CASSLGTSADTQYF
TRBJ2-3 TRBV7-7 NA NA TGTGCCAGCAGCCCGGGGGGCGGGGGTACAGATACGCAGTATTTT CASSPGGGGTDTQYF
TRBJ2-6 TRBV6-1 NA NA TGTGCCAGCAGTGAAGAGTACAGGACGATAAGCTCTGGGGCCAACGTCCTGACTTTC CASSEEYRTISSGANVLTF
TRBJ2-5 TRBV9 NA TRBD2 TGTGCCAGCAGCGCCGGACTAGCGGGGGCCCAGTACTTC CASSAGLAGAQYF
TRBJ2-7 TRBV6-5 NA NA TGTGCCAGCAGTTACAGCAGGGCCTACGAGCAGTACTTC CASSYSRAYEQYF
TRBJ2-2 TRBV4-1 few NA TGCGCCAGCAGCCTACAGGGCACCGGGGAGCTGTTTTTT CASSLQGTGELFF
TRBJ2-7 TRBV7-6 NA NA TGTGCCAGCAGCTTGGCGCCCCCGGGTTTCGCCTACGAGCAGTACTTC CASSLAPPGFAYEQYF
TRBJ1-5 TRBV24-1 NA TRBD1 TGTGCCACCAGCGAAGGGACAGGGATTCAGCCCCAGCATTTT CATSEGTGIQPQHF
TRBJ2-1 TRBV9 NA NA TGTGCCAGCAGCGCCGGGGGGCGGGGGAGTGAGCAGTTCTTC CASSAGGRGSEQFF
TRBJ1-2 TRBV19 few TRBD1 TGTGCCAGTAGTATAGCGGCAGGGGGGCATGGCTACACCTTC CASSIAAGGHGYTF
TRBJ1-2 TRBV4-2 NA TRBD1 TGTGCCAGCAGCCAAGAGCTCTCCCACAGGGGGGGCTATGGCTACACCTTC CASSQELSHRGGYGYTF
TRBJ1-1 TRBV5-1 NA NA TGCGCCAGCAGCTTGATAGCGAACACTGAAGCTTTCTTT CASSLIANTEAFF
TRBJ1-2 TRBV7-9 NA NA TGTGCCAGCAGCTTAGCCCCAGACTATGGCTACACCTTC CASSLAPDYGYTF
TRBJ2-1 TRBV27 NA TRBD2 TGTGCCAGCAGTTTATCGGCTAGCGGGGGGTCCTACAATGAGCAGTTCTTC CASSLSASGGSYNEQFF
TRBJ1-1 TRBV10-3 NA TRBD1 TGTGCCATCAGTGAGCGGGGACAGGGAAGCACTGAAGCTTTCTTT CAISERGQGSTEAFF
TRBJ1-1 TRBV2 once NA TGTGCCAGCAGTAGGAGTTACACTGAAGCTTTCTTT CASSRSYTEAFF
TRBJ2-7 TRBV21-1 NA NA TGTGCCAGCAGCAAAAGGACAGGGGCGCGAACCTACGAGCAGTACTTC CASSKRTGARTYEQYF
TRBJ2-3 TRBV2 NA TRBD2 TGTGCCAGCAGTGGGACTAGCGGGGTCCCAGATACGCAGTATTTT CASSGTSGVPDTQYF
TRBJ2-2 TRBV7-9 NA NA TGTGCCAGCAGCCCGGACGGGTTTAACGAGGGCGGGGAGCTGTTTTTT CASSPDGFNEGGELFF
TRBJ1-1 TRBV7-2 few NA TGTGCCAGCAGCTTAGACTCGGGATACAACACTGAAGCTTTCTTT CASSLDSGYNTEAFF
TRBJ2-4 TRBV7-8 few TRBD1 TGTGCCAGCAGCTACACCGGGACAGTGGACAAAAACATTCAGTACTTC CASSYTGTVDKNIQYF
TRBJ1-2 TRBV4-2 NA NA TGTGCCAGCAGCCAAACCCCTGGGGGGGCAGGCTATGGCTACACCTTC CASSQTPGGAGYGYTF
TRBJ2-1 TRBV27 NA NA TGTGCCAGCAGTAGGAGCTCCTACAATGAGCAGTTCTTC CASSRSSYNEQFF
TRBJ1-2 TRBV5-6 NA NA TGTGCCAGCAGCTTGACAGGACAACTCCATGGCTACACCTTC CASSLTGQLHGYTF
TRBJ2-2 TRBV5-1 NA NA TGCGCCAGCAGCTTGGGCTCCTGGACGGGGGGCGCCGGGGAGCTGTTTTTT CASSLGSWTGGAGELFF
TRBJ2-7 TRBV9 NA TRBD1 TGTGCCAGCAGCGGACAGGGGAACAAGCAGTACTTC CASSGQGNKQYF
TRBJ2-3 TRBV7-3 NA TRBD1 TGTGCCAGCAGCCCCGCCGGACAGGGCCAGGGGGCAGATACGCAGTATTTT CASSPAGQGQGADTQYF
TRBJ1-6 TRBV11-2 once NA TGTGCCAGCAGCCCCGAGGCGGTTTCACCCCTCCACTTT CASSPEAVSPLHF
TRBJ2-2 TRBV5-1 NA TRBD2 TGCGCCAGCAGCTCCGGGGGGGACACCGGGGAGCTGTTTTTT CASSSGGDTGELFF
TRBJ2-7 TRBV11-2 NA TRBD2 TGTGCCAGCAGCTGGCTAGCGGGGGGGCCGGACGAGCAGTACTTC CASSWLAGGPDEQYF
TRBJ1-6 TRBV6-5 NA NA TGTGCCAGCAGTAGAGACAGGCAAAATTCACCCCTCCACTTT CASSRDRQNSPLHF
TRBJ1-1 TRBV24-1 NA TRBD1 TGTGCCACCAGGGAGACAGGGACTAGCACTGAAGCTTTCTTT CATRETGTSTEAFF
TRBJ1-5 TRBV18 NA NA TGTGCCAGCTCACGGGACACAAGTTATAGCAATCAGCCCCAGCATTTT CASSRDTSYSNQPQHF